One and the same sample provided the 11 T cell receptor beta chains below, sequenced in a study of PD-1 blockade in classical Hodgkin lymphoma. Assay used: immunoSEQ multiplex PCR; TCRdb lists only in-frame clones, some missing. The data hold roughly 70,000 clones, with roughly two thirds observed a single time. With no exception, relapse followed autologous stem cell transplantation in all patients, and brentuximab vedotin exposure varied. This sample comprised peripheral blood mononuclear cells (PBMCs), obtained before the second cycle of nivolumab. Source of these receptors: a human donor with classical Hodgkin lymphoma.

The CDR3 loop is CALDVSGTGSVEQYF. CDR3 bases: TGTGCCTTGGACGTCTCCGGGACAGGGTCGGTCGAGCAGTACTTC. This chain joins TRBV30 and TRBJ2-7; TRBD1 agrees at 9 bases. In germline, CDR1 is GTSNPN, CDR2 SVGIG (reference sequence). This CDR3 is 15 amino acids long. Losses at the gene ends were 7 bases for V and 6 bases for J; bases not matched to a gene: 16. The whole variable domain, remainder taken from reference TRBV30 and TRBJ2-7, is SQTIHQWPATLVQPVGSPLSLECTVEGTSNPNLYWYRQAAGRGLQLLFYSVGIGQISSEVPQNLSASRPQDRQFILSSKKLLLSDSGFYLCALDVSGTGSVEQYFGPGTRLTVT.

The V gene is TRBV2, the J gene TRBJ2-2, with a possible D match to TRBD2 (6 bases). This CDR3 comprises 15 residues. Trimming cost V 10 bases and J 5 bases, with 20 bases left between them. Germline CDR1 SNHLY, CDR2 FYNNEI. The CDR3 nucleotides read TGTGCCAATTCTCGGGGGACCGCCCGGACCGGGGAGCTGTTTTTT. The encoded protein is CANSRGTARTGELFF. Using reference TRBV2 and TRBJ2-2 for the parts outside the CDR3, the full variable domain is EPEVTQTPSHQVTQMGQEVILRCVPISNHLYFYWYRQILGQKVEFLVSFYNNEISEKSEIFDDQFSVERPDGSNFTLKIRSTKLEDSAMYFCANSRGTARTGELFFGEGSRLTVL.

This clone was seen only once. The chain employs TRBV5-1 and TRBJ2-5; either TRBD1 or TRBD2 may supply D (5 bases each). Trimming took 4 bases from V and 11 from J, leaving 18 bases between them. The CDR3 consists of 13 residues. CDR1 and CDR2 from the germline V gene are SGHRS and YFSETQ. CDR3 coding DNA: TGCGCCAGCAGCGTGGGACCGATCGGGGAGCAGTACTTC. Translation gives CASSVGPIGEQYF.

The genes are TRBV5-1 and TRBJ2-5; D uncertain. Germline V lookup: CDR1 SGHRS, CDR2 YFSETQ. This CDR3 region has 12 residues. Trimming shortened V by 1 base and J by 3 bases, and 4 bases separated the two germline ends. In nucleotides, the CDR3 is TGCGCCAGCAGCTTGAATAAAGAGACCCAGTACTTC. Encoded protein: CASSLNKETQYF. Using reference TRBV5-1 and TRBJ2-5 for the parts outside the CDR3, the full variable domain is KAGVTQTPRYLIKTRGQQVTLSCSPISGHRSVSWYQQTPGQGLQFLFEYFSETQRNKGNFPGRFSGRQFSNSRSEMNVSTLELGDSALYLCASSLNKETQYFGPGTRLLVL.

In its sample, this clone was seen a few times. The chain combines TRBV5-1 with TRBJ2-2; 7 bases are shared with TRBD2. J lost 4 bases, V lost 5 bases, and 11 bases had no gene match. CDR3 size: 16 residues. Per germline, CDR1 SGHRS and CDR2 YFSETQ. CDR3 amino acids: CASRREALVSTGELFF. CDR3 in DNA: TGCGCCAGCAGACGGGAGGCCCTTGTAAGCACCGGGGAGCTGTTTTTT.

The chain is built from TRBV28 and TRBJ2-7, with 11 bases fitting TRBD1. The J segment lost 4 bases and the V segment lost 6 bases, leaving 2 bases of the junction unmatched. The germline CDR1 and CDR2 sequences are MDHEN and SYDVKM. The CDR3 covers 13 residues. The CDR3 loop reads CASRGTGGYEQYF. CDR3 nucleotides: TGTGCCAGCAGGGGGACAGGGGGGTACGAGCAGTACTTC.

The CDR3 bases are TGTGCCAGCAGGGGGGCCATGAACACTGAAGCTTTCTTT. It is translated as CASRGAMNTEAFF. The V call is TRBV2, the J call TRBJ1-1, with a possible D match to TRBD1 (6 bases). Trimming cost V 6 bases and J 0 bases, with 8 bases left between them. The V gene's germline CDR1 is SNHLY and CDR2 FYNNEI. This CDR3 region has 13 residues.

This chain uses TRBV6-5 with TRBJ2-5; 7 nucleotides line up with TRBD2. This CDR3 is 14 amino acids long. CDR1 is MNHEY, CDR2 SVGAGI, per germline. V was clipped by 8 bases and J by 1 base; unmatched bases: 7. The CDR3 loop reads CASSLSGSQETQYF. The CDR3 DNA is TGTGCCAGCTCCCTTAGCGGGTCCCAAGAGACCCAGTACTTC.

This clone turned up a few times. The V and J genes are TRBV13 and TRBJ1-1, with TRBD1 matching over 7 bases. Per germline, CDR1 PRHDT and CDR2 FYEKMQ (reference sequence). The CDR3 is 13 amino acids. The trim removed 6 bases at V and 4 bases at J, leaving 5 bases unmatched. The DNA of the CDR3 is TGTGCCAGCAGTCCAGGGGGATTCACTGAAGCTTTCTTT. Translation gives CASSPGGFTEAFF.

On this clone itself: This sample also contains other DNA sequences that code for the same CDR3. The rearrangement joins TRBV7-2 to TRBJ1-4, with D unclear. Germline V gene sequence: CDR1 SGHTA, CDR2 FQGNSA. V lost 3 bases and J lost 0, with 5 bases in between. CDR3 length: 14 residues. The CDR3 sequence: CASSFGSTNEKLFF. CDR3 DNA sequence: TGTGCCAGCAGCTTTGGTTCAACTAATGAAAAACTGTTTTTT.

This sequence joins TRBV6-6 and TRBJ1-2; D unresolved. Trimming left V 0 bases short and J 5 bases short, with 16 bases between. From germline, CDR1 is MNHNY and CDR2 SVGAGI (reference sequence). The CDR3 has 16 residues. This chain's CDR3 is CASSYSPSSEGYGYTF. The CDR3 coding sequence is TGTGCCAGCAGTTACTCGCCATCATCAGAAGGGTATGGCTACACCTTC.